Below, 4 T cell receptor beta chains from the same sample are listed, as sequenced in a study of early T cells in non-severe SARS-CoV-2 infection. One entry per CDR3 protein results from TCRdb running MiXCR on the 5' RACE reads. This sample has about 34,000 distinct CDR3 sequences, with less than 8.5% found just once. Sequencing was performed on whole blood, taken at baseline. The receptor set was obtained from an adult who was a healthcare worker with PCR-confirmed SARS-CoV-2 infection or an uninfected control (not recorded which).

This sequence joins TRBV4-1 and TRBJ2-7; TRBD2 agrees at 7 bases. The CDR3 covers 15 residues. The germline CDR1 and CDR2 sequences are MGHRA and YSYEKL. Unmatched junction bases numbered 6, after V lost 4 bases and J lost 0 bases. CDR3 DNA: TGCGCCAGCAGCCGCGGACTAGGAGGCTCCTACGAGCAGTACGTC. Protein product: CASSRGLGGSYEQYV.

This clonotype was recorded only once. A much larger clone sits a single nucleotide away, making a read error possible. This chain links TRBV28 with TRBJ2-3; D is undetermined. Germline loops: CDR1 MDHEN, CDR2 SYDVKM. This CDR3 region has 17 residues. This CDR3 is CTSRHQIASDTTDTQYF. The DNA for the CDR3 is TGTACCAGCAGACACCAAATCGCGTCCGACACGACAGATACGCAGTATTTT.

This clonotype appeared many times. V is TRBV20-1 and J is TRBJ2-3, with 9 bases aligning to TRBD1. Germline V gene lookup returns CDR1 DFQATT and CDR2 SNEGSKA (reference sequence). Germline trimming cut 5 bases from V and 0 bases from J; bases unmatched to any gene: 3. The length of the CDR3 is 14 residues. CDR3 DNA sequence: TGCAGTGCTTCTGACAGGGGGAGCACAGATACGCAGTATTTT. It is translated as CSASDRGSTDTQYF.

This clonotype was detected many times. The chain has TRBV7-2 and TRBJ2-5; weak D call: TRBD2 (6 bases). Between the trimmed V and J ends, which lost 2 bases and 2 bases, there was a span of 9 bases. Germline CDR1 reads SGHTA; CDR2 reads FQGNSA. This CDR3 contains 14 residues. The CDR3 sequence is CASSLLARQETQYF. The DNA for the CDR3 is TGTGCCAGCAGCTTACTAGCGCGACAAGAGACCCAGTACTTC.